The present T cell receptor (beta chain) was sequenced within a study of cytomegalovirus exposure and HLA in healthy donors (dated by TCRdb to about 2017). Broadly, across the study: According to a later analysis, one platform produced both the roughly 130 validation repertoires and the 730 or so repertoires of the first cohort. The study was designed to test whether signatures of past pathogen exposure could be identified by cataloging public T cell receptors. The study combined high-throughput TCR immunosequencing, statistical association of individual TCRs with disease status, and machine learning to predict cytomegalovirus infection status. In addition to the first cohort of around 670 subjects, a separate validation cohort of 130 or so different subjects was used. The paper's findings and limits, for the study overall: It was suggested by the authors that the approach could potentially be generalized to other disease states and immunological phenotypes. While some public TCRs were present in many individuals, most TCR sequences turned up only very rarely across donors. All 130 or so repertoires were used to score co-occurrence in the validation cohort in a later analysis, because that analysis had no HLA typing for the cohort. The study listed over 150 TCR beta chains as associated with cytomegalovirus. In vitro tests confirmed that a few of the cytomegalovirus-associated TCR beta chains recognize cytomegalovirus antigens. In a later analysis, TCRs clustered in the first cohort were found to also tend to co-occur in the roughly 120 validation repertoires, with 85% to 95% of cluster scores above 0. In both the original and validation cohorts, the classifier was reported to diagnose cytomegalovirus status with high specificity and sensitivity.

The donors belonged to the validation cohort of over a hundred subjects, which was separate from the approximately 700-subject first cohort. Points on this clone: Its antigen is unknown. Base qualities are not provided; no much larger clone lies one nucleotide away.

The method was the immunoSEQ multiplex PCR assay. Concerning the study's data processing: A statistical classification framework was built to diagnose cytomegalovirus status from the catalog of TCR beta chain sequences. In TCRdb, the immuneACCESS table is reduced to in-frame sequences with V and J assigned. These tables do not hold every clone; where another copy was compared, an unresolved V gene accounts for under half, and the others remain unexplained. V and J calls plus clone size are reproduced from that table; the DNA served to infer D and trimming. In all, the sample holds fewer than 200,000 clones, and around nine tenths of those were seen once. About 1.5% of the sample comes from the top ten. CDR1 and CDR2 (LNHDA, SQIVND) derive from the germline V gene (reference sequence). The CDR3, cysteine through phenylalanine, is 11 amino acids long. The read is trimmed to its CDR3 DNA, 33 bases read in frame from base 1. Germline trimming: 6 bases from V, 13 bases from J; junction bases outside gene matches: 5.

The sequencing input was PBMCs. The V and J segments used are TRBV19 and TRBJ1-4; TRBD1 lines up with 7 middle nucleotides. The TCR sequence derives from a woman between 25 and 40 years old in good health and CMV-seronegative. CDR3 region: CASSLGQILFF. The nucleotide sequence reads TGTGCCAGTAGCCTGGGACAGATACTGTTTTTT.